The source of this T cell receptor beta chain is a study of human T cells and chemical hapten exposure. Study details: For the roughly 24-week duration of the study, patients were given weekly doses of diphenylcyclopropenone on the scalp. Study-level points and caveats: Positive correlation was observed between PT1 expanded TCR counts and patch test score.

TCRdb redid the calling of the RACE reads with MiXCR, one entry per CDR3 protein. The sample contains 180,000 or so distinct CDR3 sequences, 30% of which appear only once. The sample's time point: pre-sensitization, week 0. Treatment indicated: therapeutic diphenylcyclopropenone sensitization with weekly scalp DPC. V lost 1 base to trimming and J lost 6 bases, with 15 bases between them. The CDR3 consists of 15 residues. Germline V gene data show CDR1 as MNHEY and CDR2 as SVGEGT. About this clonotype itself: Its specificity is not known.

The TCR sequence derives from a woman under 40 with alopecia areata. Some clones in this sample may be carry-over from other donors' samples. The V call is TRBV6-2 or TRBV6-3, the J call TRBJ1-1; no firm D call. The sequencing here drew on whole blood, taken in connection with sensitization to the hapten diphenylcyclopropenone (DPC). CDR3 nucleotides: TGTGCCAGCAGTTACTTGACGCAGCCTGCTGCTGAAGCTTTCTTT. Its protein product is CASSYLTQPAAEAFF.